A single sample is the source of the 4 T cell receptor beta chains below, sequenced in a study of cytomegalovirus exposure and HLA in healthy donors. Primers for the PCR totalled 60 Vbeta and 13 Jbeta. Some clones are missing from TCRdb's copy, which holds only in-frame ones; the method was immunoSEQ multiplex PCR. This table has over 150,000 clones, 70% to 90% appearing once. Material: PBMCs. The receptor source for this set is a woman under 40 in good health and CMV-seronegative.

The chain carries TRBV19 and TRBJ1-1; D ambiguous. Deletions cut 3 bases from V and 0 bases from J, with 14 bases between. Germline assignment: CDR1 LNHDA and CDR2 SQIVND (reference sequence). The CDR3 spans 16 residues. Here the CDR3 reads CASSISRGLLNTEAFF. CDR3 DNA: TGTGCCAGTAGTATTTCGCGAGGACTCCTGAACACTGAAGCTTTCTTT. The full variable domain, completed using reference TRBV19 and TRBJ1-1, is DGGITQSPKYLFRKEGQNVTLSCEQNLNHDAMYWYRQDPGQGLRLIYYSQIVNDFQKGDIAEGYSVSREKKESFPLTVTSAQKNPTAFYLCASSISRGLLNTEAFFGQGTRLTVV.

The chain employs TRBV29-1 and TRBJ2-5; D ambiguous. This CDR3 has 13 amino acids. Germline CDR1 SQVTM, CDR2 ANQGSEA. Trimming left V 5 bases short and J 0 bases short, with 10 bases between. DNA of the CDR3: TGCAGCGTTAGCCAAACGTACCAAGAGACCCAGTACTTC. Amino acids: CSVSQTYQETQYF.

The CDR3 DNA reads TGTGCCAGCAGCCGGGGACAGGGCTACGAGCAGTACTTC. Amino acids: CASSRGQGYEQYF. The V gene is TRBV7-7, the J gene TRBJ2-7, with 9 bases aligning to TRBD1. J lost 3 bases, V lost 5 bases, and 2 bases had no gene match. CDR1 and CDR2 (germline): SSHAT, FNYEAQ (reference sequence). This CDR3 spans 13 amino acids.

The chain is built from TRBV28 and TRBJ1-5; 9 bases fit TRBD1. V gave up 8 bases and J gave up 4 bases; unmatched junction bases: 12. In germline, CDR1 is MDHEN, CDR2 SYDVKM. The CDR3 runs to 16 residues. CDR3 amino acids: CASAPLTGGPNQPQHF. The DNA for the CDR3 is TGTGCCAGCGCACCTCTGACAGGGGGTCCAAATCAGCCCCAGCATTTT.